A selection of T cell receptor beta chains follows, all from one sample in a study of CD8 T cells in ankylosing spondylitis. TCRdb reprocessed the 5' RACE reads with MiXCR, giving one entry per CDR3 protein. In the table there are approximately 250,000 distinct CDR3 sequences, around 32% of which are singletons. Sequences were obtained from blood, either unsorted or a sorted T cell fraction (not recorded which). These receptors all come from a male donor with ankylosing spondylitis or in good health (not recorded which). CDR3s include the opening cysteine and the closing phenylalanine or tryptophan. Each record gives: J gene, V gene, D gene, CDR3 length, clone size, CDR3 protein, CDR3 DNA. D genes are given only for firm matches. Some rows mark clone size as missing; the rest say once, few, many or name a class of expanded clone.

TRBJ2-7	TRBV29-1	.	13	many	CSVDSGAGYEQYF	TGCAGCGTTGATTCAGGGGCGGGTTACGAGCAGTACTTC
TRBJ1-1	TRBV6-5	.	14	few	CASSSVPANTEAFF	TGTGCCAGCAGTTCCGTCCCGGCAAACACTGAAGCTTTCTTT
TRBJ2-5	TRBV7-9	.	15	.	CASSLDASRGKTQYF	TGTGCCAGCAGCTTAGATGCTAGCCGGGGAAAGACCCAGTACTTC
TRBJ2-2	TRBV7-6	.	14	.	CASSLNANTGELFF	TGTGCCAGCAGCTTAAACGCGAACACCGGGGAGCTGTTTTTT
TRBJ2-7	TRBV5-1	.	12	few	CASSLAGHEQYF	TGCGCCAGCAGCTTGGCAGGTCACGAGCAGTACTTC
TRBJ2-3	TRBV6-1	.	14	.	CATRRGVGADTQYF	TGTGCCACCAGACGGGGCGTGGGGGCAGATACGCAGTATTTT
TRBJ1-6	TRBV28	.	15	few	CASSLVPGQNSPLHF	TGTGCCAGCAGTTTAGTACCGGGGCAAAATTCACCCCTCCACTTT
TRBJ2-1	TRBV29-1	.	13	.	CSLRLGLKNEQFF	TGCAGCCTCCGGCTTGGCCTGAAAAATGAGCAGTTCTTC
TRBJ1-2	TRBV29-1	.	14	few	CSVESPGANYGYTF	TGCAGCGTTGAGTCCCCAGGGGCTAACTATGGCTACACCTTC
TRBJ2-5	TRBV12-3/TRBV12-4	TRBD1	14	.	CASSYRGVAGTQYF	TGTGCCAGCAGCTACAGGGGAGTGGCTGGGACCCAGTACTTC
TRBJ1-2	TRBV12-3/TRBV12-4	.	15	few	CASSATDSINYGYTF	TGTGCCAGCAGCGCCACGGACTCTATCAACTATGGCTACACCTTC
TRBJ2-6	TRBV12-3/TRBV12-4	.	15	.	CASSPGPTGANVLTF	TGTGCCAGCAGTCCCGGACCAACTGGGGCCAACGTCCTGACTTTC
TRBJ1-5	TRBV6-1	TRBD1	16	many	CASSRTGANSNQPQHF	TGTGCCAGCAGTAGGACAGGGGCGAATAGCAATCAGCCCCAGCATTTT
TRBJ2-3	TRBV3-1	.	11	.	CASSGRDTQYF	TGTGCCAGCAGCGGCCGAGATACGCAGTATTTT
TRBJ2-5	TRBV7-8	.	13	.	CASSLEVQVTQYF	TGTGCCAGCAGCTTAGAGGTCCAAGTGACCCAGTACTTC
TRBJ2-5	TRBV20-1	.	15	.	CSARPGEGRGETQYF	TGCAGTGCTAGACCAGGGGAGGGCCGAGGGGAGACCCAGTACTTC
TRBJ1-4	TRBV12-3/TRBV12-4	.	15	few	CASSLRGSTNEKLFF	TGTGCCAGCAGTTTAAGGGGTTCAACTAATGAAAAACTGTTTTTT
TRBJ1-2	TRBV5-5	.	12	many	CASSLDRDGYTF	TGTGCCAGCAGCTTGGACAGGGATGGCTACACCTTC
TRBJ2-3	TRBV20-1	TRBD2	16	.	CSARDSGGADGDTQYF	TGCAGTGCTAGAGATAGCGGGGGAGCAGACGGAGATACGCAGTATTTT
TRBJ1-2	TRBV20-1	.	10	many	CSVLIQGWSF	TGCAGTGTCCTCATCCAGGGTTGGTCCTTC
TRBJ2-2	TRBV5-1	TRBD2	15	.	CASSFGGTNTGELFF	TGCGCCAGCAGCTTCGGGGGGACGAACACCGGGGAGCTGTTTTTT
TRBJ2-3	TRBV5-1	.	14	.	CASSVGIAADTQYF	TGCGCCAGCAGCGTGGGGATAGCGGCAGATACGCAGTATTTT
TRBJ2-3	TRBV28	TRBD1	16	few	CASSFGTGTSTDTQYF	TGTGCCAGCAGTTTTGGGACAGGCACTAGCACAGATACGCAGTATTTT
TRBJ2-5	TRBV10-3	.	14	few	CAISETSVGETQYF	TGTGCCATCAGTGAGACGTCGGTAGGAGAGACCCAGTACTTC
TRBJ2-3	TRBV20-1	TRBD1	18	.	CSARVLPNDRGDTDTQYF	TGCAGTGCTCGGGTCCTACCCAACGACAGGGGGGACACAGATACGCAGTATTTT
TRBJ2-5	TRBV3-1	TRBD1	15	.	CASSAGTGGSETQYF	TGTGCCAGCAGCGCCGGGACAGGGGGTTCGGAGACCCAGTACTTC
TRBJ2-1	TRBV5-1	.	15	.	CASSFPGASYNEQFF	TGCGCCAGCAGCTTTCCGGGGGCTTCCTACAATGAGCAGTTCTTC
TRBJ1-6	TRBV7-6	.	13	.	CASSVEGGSPLHF	TGTGCCAGCAGCGTAGAGGGGGGTTCACCCCTCCACTTT
TRBJ2-1	TRBV12-3/TRBV12-4	TRBD2	14	few	CASSPFGGSDEQFF	TGTGCCAGCAGTCCCTTCGGGGGGTCGGATGAGCAGTTCTTC
TRBJ1-2	TRBV5-1	TRBD1	14	.	CASSLRGQPLGYTF	TGCGCCAGCAGCTTGCGGGGACAGCCTTTGGGCTACACCTTC
TRBJ2-1	TRBV6-5	TRBD1	12	many	CASSRGPDEQFF	TGTGCCAGCTCGAGGGGGCCGGATGAGCAGTTCTTC
TRBJ1-1	TRBV11-2	TRBD1	17	.	CASSLKSSGGSVTEAFF	TGTGCCAGCAGCTTAAAATCGTCAGGGGGTTCGGTCACTGAAGCTTTCTTT
TRBJ2-2	TRBV5-1	.	14	few	CASSLAVGTGELFF	TGCGCCAGCAGCTTGGCGGTGGGCACCGGGGAGCTGTTTTTT
TRBJ1-4	TRBV20-1	.	13	.	CSATVQINEKLFF	TGCAGTGCCACCGTACAGATTAATGAAAAACTGTTTTTT